This T cell receptor beta chain was identified during a study of glioma-infiltrating T cells. The iRepertoire nested amplicon-rescue multiplex PCR amplified TCR alpha and beta CDR3s from RNA. Each CDR3 protein is one row after TCRdb ran MiXCR on the multiplex PCR reads. This table has approximately 4,700 distinct CDR3 sequences, under 25% appearing once. The study, taken as a whole, reports: Above-expected tissue-blood divergence occurred in all gliomas, most in low-grade ones.

V was shortened by 6 bases and J by 0 bases, with 11 bases between the two germline ends. Germline lookup yields CDR1 DFQATT and CDR2 SNEGSKA (reference sequence). CDR3 size: 13 residues. In its sample, this clonotype is large (0.1 to 1%). Its antigen is not identified. The sequenced sample consisted of glioma tissue, nonneoplastic brain tissue, or PBMCs (not recorded which). The rearrangement links TRBV20-1 to TRBJ1-1; no clear D. This TCR derives from a human donor with low-grade glioma or glioblastoma, undergoing nonglioma brain surgery, or in good health (not recorded which). The CDR3 protein is CSAVDGMNTEAFF. CDR3 nucleotide sequence: TGCAGTGCCGTTGACGGGATGAACACTGAAGCTTTCTTT.